This entry features one TCR beta chain sequence. Its antigen is not yet known. Qualities for individual bases were not recorded, and no much larger clone is one base off. From its cysteine to its phenylalanine, the CDR3 spans 17 amino acids. Of all the DNA, just the CDR3 is kept, 51 bases in frame from base 1. The germline V gene yields LGHNA for CDR1 and YNFKEQ for CDR2. Relative to germline, V is 0 bases shorter and J is 1 base shorter, with 15 bases between their ends. The method behind the library was the immunoSEQ multiplex PCR assay. TCRdb carries this immuneACCESS record with in-frame sequences only. Its versions omit some clonotypes, under half of them owing to an unresolved V gene in the studies checked, with the rest unexplained. Counted in this sample were around 120,000 clones; more than 75% of them appeared once. The top ten clonotypes cover roughly 2.5% of the sample. The sample belongs to a study of control samples from healthy donors and cancer patients (dated by TCRdb to between 2020 and 2021).

The specimen sequenced was blood. This TCR was sampled from a woman aged 65 to 85 in good health. Recombination joined TRBV4-2 with TRBJ1-1, and perhaps TRBD1 as D gene, on 5 matching bases. The nucleotide sequence reads as follows: TGTGCCAGCAGCCAAGAGATCCGGGGCCCTAAGAACACTGAAGCTTTCTTT. Translation gives CASSQEIRGPKNTEAFF.